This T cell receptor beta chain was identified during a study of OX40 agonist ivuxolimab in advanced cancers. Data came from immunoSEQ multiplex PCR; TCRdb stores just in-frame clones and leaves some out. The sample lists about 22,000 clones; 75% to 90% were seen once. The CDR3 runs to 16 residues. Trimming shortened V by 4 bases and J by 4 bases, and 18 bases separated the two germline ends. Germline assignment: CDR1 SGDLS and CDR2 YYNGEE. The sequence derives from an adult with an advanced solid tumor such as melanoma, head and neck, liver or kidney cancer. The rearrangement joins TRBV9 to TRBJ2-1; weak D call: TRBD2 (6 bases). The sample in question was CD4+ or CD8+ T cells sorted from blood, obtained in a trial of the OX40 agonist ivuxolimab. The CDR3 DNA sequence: TGTGCCAGCAGCCCCCCGGCGGGGACGTCGTACAATGAGCAGTTCTTC. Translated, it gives CASSPPAGTSYNEQFF.